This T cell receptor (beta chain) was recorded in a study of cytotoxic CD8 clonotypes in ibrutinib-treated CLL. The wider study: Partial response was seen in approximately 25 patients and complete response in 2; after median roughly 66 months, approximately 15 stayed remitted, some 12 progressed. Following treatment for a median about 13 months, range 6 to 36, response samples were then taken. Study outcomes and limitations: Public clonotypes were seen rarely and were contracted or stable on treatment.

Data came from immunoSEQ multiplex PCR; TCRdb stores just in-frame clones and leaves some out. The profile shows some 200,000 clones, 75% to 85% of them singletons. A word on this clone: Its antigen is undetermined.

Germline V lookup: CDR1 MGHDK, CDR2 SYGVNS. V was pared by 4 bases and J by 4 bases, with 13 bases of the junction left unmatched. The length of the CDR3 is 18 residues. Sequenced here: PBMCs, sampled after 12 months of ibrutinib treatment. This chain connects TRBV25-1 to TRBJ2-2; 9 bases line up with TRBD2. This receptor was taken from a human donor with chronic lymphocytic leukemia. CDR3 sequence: CASSGTAPTSGFTGELFF. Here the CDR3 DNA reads TGTGCCAGCAGTGGAACGGCCCCGACTAGCGGTTTCACCGGGGAGCTGTTTTTT.